Following are 4 T cell receptor beta chains from one sample sequenced in a study of T cell responses to AZD1222 COVID-19 vaccine. Clones were sequenced by immunoSEQ multiplex PCR, and TCRdb holds only the in-frame ones, with some missing. Found here are fewer than 110,000 clones, 80% to 90% of them singletons; the top ten hold 20% to 25%. Here the sequenced sample was peripheral blood, taken on day 0 of AZD1222 vaccination. Source of these receptors: an adult in good health.

CDR3 coding DNA: TGTGCCAGCAGCAAAGTTCGAAACAGGGGAGGCAATCAGCCCCAGCATTTT. Encoded protein: CASSKVRNRGGNQPQHF. J is TRBJ1-5 and V is TRBV21-1; the D call TRBD1 from the table was never checked on the DNA. TRBV21-1 is reported as a pseudogene. This CDR3 has 17 amino acids.

The V and J genes are TRBV18 and TRBJ1-4, with TRBD1 as a possible D gene (6 bases). V lost 6 bases, J lost 3 bases, and 14 bases lay in between. Looked up from germline, CDR1 is KGHSH and CDR2 is LQKENI. The CDR3 sequence is 15 residues long. The CDR3 DNA follows: TGTGCCAGCTCTCGGCAGGGGTCTCCTAATGAAAAACTGTTTTTT. This codes for CASSRQGSPNEKLFF.

This chain joins TRBV29-1 and TRBJ2-3; TRBD1 is a possible D gene (6 bases). Germline values: CDR1 SQVTM, CDR2 ANQGSEA. This CDR3 has 14 residues. The V and J ends lost 3 bases and 0 bases respectively, with 10 bases between them. CDR3 loop: CSVDPGQSTDTQYF. DNA of the CDR3: TGCAGCGTTGATCCGGGACAAAGCACAGATACGCAGTATTTT.

This clone was detected once. The CDR3 sequence is CASSLSTDSGNTIYF. The CDR3 nucleotides are TGCGCCAGCAGCTTGAGCACTGACTCTGGAAACACCATATATTTT. J is TRBJ1-3 and V is TRBV5-1, with unresolved D. Germline CDR1 and CDR2: SGHRS and YFSETQ. This CDR3 is 15 amino acids long. V lost 1 base, J lost 0 bases, and 8 bases lay in between. Looking up the rest from reference TRBV5-1 and TRBJ1-3 gives the full variable domain: KAGVTQTPRYLIKTRGQQVTLSCSPISGHRSVSWYQQTPGQGLQFLFEYFSETQRNKGNFPGRFSGRQFSNSRSEMNVSTLELGDSALYLCASSLSTDSGNTIYFGEGSWLTVV.